These T cell receptor beta chains were read from a single sample in a study of CD8+CD57+ T cells in acquired aplastic anemia. TCRdb fed the reads into MiXCR, producing one record per CDR3 protein. The sample has 60,000 to 75,000 distinct CDR3 sequences, about 50% seen once. Sequenced material: sorted CD4+, CD8+, or CD8+CD57+ T cells (not recorded which) from PBMCs. The receptors were sampled from a human donor in good health, serving as a control. Both conserved end residues are trimmed from each CDR3.

J	V	CDR3
TRBJ2-3	TRBV5-5	ASSEPGLGTDTQY
TRBJ1-2	TRBV29-1	SVETQGSSYT
TRBJ2-2	TRBV6-1	ASSEALSSGTGELF
TRBJ2-7	TRBV10-3	AISEGASGSYEQY
TRBJ2-1	TRBV2	ASSGPGHYNEQF
TRBJ2-1	TRBV5-6	ASSRPWASSHNEQF
TRBJ1-6	TRBV5-6	ASSFGTGGRPLH
TRBJ2-3	TRBV5-1	ASSLVLGSTDTQY
TRBJ2-7	TRBV25-1	AQGQGVYEQY
TRBJ2-4	TRBV20-1	SARDALGANIQY
TRBJ2-7	TRBV24-1	ATSVAGTGYPYEQY
TRBJ1-1	TRBV7-9	ASRDGTANWAF
TRBJ1-1	TRBV24-1	ASSDPLAVYTEAF
TRBJ1-5	TRBV19	ASSPTGSNQPQH
TRBJ2-7	TRBV7-9	ASSLAGAYEQY
TRBJ2-3	TRBV29-1	SVTPSTDTQY
TRBJ2-7	TRBV3-1	ASSQGRGSYEQY
TRBJ2-1	TRBV29-1	SGGQGSGHEQF
TRBJ2-7	TRBV7-9	ASSAGQSYEQY
TRBJ2-7	TRBV15	ATSRVLGRSRYEQY
TRBJ1-1	TRBV29-1	SVVKGEAF
TRBJ2-7	TRBV20-1	SASEDRGHEQY
TRBJ2-7	TRBV7-9	ASSYPPGQDDGQY
TRBJ1-4	TRBV7-9	ASSLRIGDEKLF
TRBJ1-1	TRBV5-8	ASSVRGTPNTEAF
TRBJ2-3	TRBV19	ASSIGARDTQY
TRBJ1-2	TRBV30	ACRRDINYGYT
TRBJ2-5	TRBV2	ASRQGLQETQY
TRBJ2-7	TRBV19	ASSISGTGAYEQY
TRBJ1-1	TRBV20-1	SARVGSYLMNTEAF
TRBJ1-4	TRBV9	ASSPGSYGEKLF
TRBJ1-1	TRBV10-1	ASSGGTTNTEAF
TRBJ1-5	TRBV2	ASSEAGVNQPQH
TRBJ2-5	TRBV4-2	ASSQDGRGQETQY
TRBJ2-7	TRBV20-1	SARRTAYEQY
TRBJ1-2	TRBV11-2	ASSQGPGMFYGYT
TRBJ1-3	TRBV7-6	ASSSGTDDGRLGSGNTIY
TRBJ2-1	TRBV19	ATGYNEQF
TRBJ1-1	TRBV29-1	SVGQGRRENTEAF
TRBJ1-1	TRBV13	ASSLEGQGNTEAF
TRBJ2-7	TRBV19	ASGVGYEQY
TRBJ1-6	TRBV6-5	ASSYSRATESPLH